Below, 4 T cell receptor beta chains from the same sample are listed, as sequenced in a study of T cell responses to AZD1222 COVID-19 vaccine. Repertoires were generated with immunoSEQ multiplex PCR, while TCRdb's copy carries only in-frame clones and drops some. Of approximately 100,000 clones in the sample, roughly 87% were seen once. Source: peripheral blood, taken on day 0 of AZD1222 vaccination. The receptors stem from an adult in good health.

The CDR3 loop reads CASSFPDTQYF. DNA for the CDR3: TGTGCCAGCAGTTTTCCAGATACGCAGTATTTT. The rearrangement joins TRBV27 to TRBJ2-3; D is undetermined. Germline loops: CDR1 MNHEY, CDR2 SMNVEV (reference sequence). V gave up 3 bases and J gave up 4 bases, with 2 bases separating them. The CDR3 extends over 11 amino acids.

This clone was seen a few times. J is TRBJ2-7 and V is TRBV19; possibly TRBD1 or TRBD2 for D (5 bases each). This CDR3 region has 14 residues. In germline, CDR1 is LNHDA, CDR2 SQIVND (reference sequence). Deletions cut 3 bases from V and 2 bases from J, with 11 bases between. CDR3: CASSIGGDTYEQYF. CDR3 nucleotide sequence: TGTGCCAGTAGTATTGGGGGAGATACCTACGAGCAGTACTTC.

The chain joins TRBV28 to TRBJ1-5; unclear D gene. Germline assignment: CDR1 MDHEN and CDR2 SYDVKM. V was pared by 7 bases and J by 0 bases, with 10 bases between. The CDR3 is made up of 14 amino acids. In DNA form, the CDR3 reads TGTGCCAGCATGCAGTGGAATAGCAATCAGCCCCAGCATTTT. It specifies CASMQWNSNQPQHF.

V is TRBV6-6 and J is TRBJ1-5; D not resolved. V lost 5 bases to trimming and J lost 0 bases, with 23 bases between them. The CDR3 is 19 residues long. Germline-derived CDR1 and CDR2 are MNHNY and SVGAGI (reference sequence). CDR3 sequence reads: CASSLHRPRESYSNQPQHF. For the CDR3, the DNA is TGTGCCAGCAGTCTTCACCGGCCCCGGGAGTCATATAGCAATCAGCCCCAGCATTTT.